These T cell receptor beta chains were read from a single sample in a study of cytomegalovirus exposure and HLA in healthy donors. The protocol was immunoSEQ multiplex PCR, while the TCRdb copy is restricted to in-frame clones and leaves out a portion. The table shows about 150,000 clones, with about 74% occurring only once. Material: PBMCs. Receptors originate from a male donor in good health and CMV-seronegative. CDR3s include the opening cysteine and the closing phenylalanine or tryptophan. A D gene is named only where the DNA matches it firmly. Clone size is stated in some rows and not others, as once, few, many or a class when expanded.

>TRBV18|few|16|NA|TRBJ1-1
TGTGCCAGCTCACCAGGGCAGGGAGGATGGAGCACTGAAGCTTTCTTT
CASSPGQGGWSTEAFF
>TRBV7-2|NA|12|NA|TRBJ1-5
TGTGCCAGCAGCCTACCATCTCAGCCCCAGCATTTT
CASSLPSQPQHF
>TRBV18|NA|16|TRBD1|TRBJ1-6
TGTGCCAGCTCACCAGGGACAGGAGGAAATAATTCACCCCTCCACTTT
CASSPGTGGNNSPLHF
>TRBV18|NA|15|NA|TRBJ1-1
TGTGCCAGCTCACCACCTCACATAATGAACACTGAAGCTTTCTTT
CASSPPHIMNTEAFF
>TRBV29-1|NA|14|NA|TRBJ2-1
TGCAGCGTTGCGGCCAGAAGGGGGTACAATGAGCAGTTCTTC
CSVAARRGYNEQFF
>TRBV19|NA|14|NA|TRBJ1-5
TGTGCCAGTAGTACCTTCGGGGGAGATCAGCCCCAGCATTTT
CASSTFGGDQPQHF
>TRBV18|few|16|TRBD1|TRBJ1-3
TGTGCCAGCTCTAAACCCTGGACAGGGCTTGGAAACACCATATATTTT
CASSKPWTGLGNTIYF
>TRBV19|NA|15|NA|TRBJ1-5
TGTGCCAGTAGTATGTGGGGGGATAGCAATCAGCCCCAGCATTTT
CASSMWGDSNQPQHF
>TRBV6-6|NA|14|TRBD2|TRBJ2-7
TGTGCCAGCAGACGACTAGCGGACTCCTACGAGCAGTACTTC
CASRRLADSYEQYF
>TRBV29-1|NA|13|NA|TRBJ1-1
TGCAGCGCTTTTGTATGGGGGCGGACTGAAGCTTTCTTT
CSAFVWGRTEAFF
>TRBV4-1|NA|19|NA|TRBJ2-3
TGCGCCAGCAGCCACGGGACTCTTGCTAAGCAGGTGGGCACAGATACGCAGTATTTT
CASSHGTLAKQVGTDTQYF
>TRBV15|few|16|NA|TRBJ2-1
TGTGCCACCAGAGGGGACTTTCCCGGGAGCGACAATGAGCAGTTCTTC
CATRGDFPGSDNEQFF
>TRBV6-1|NA|14|NA|TRBJ1-6
TGTGCCAGCAGCCTGGGGGGGCACAATTCACCCCTCCACTTT
CASSLGGHNSPLHF
>TRBV6-5|NA|16|NA|TRBJ1-1
TGTGCCAGCAGTTACGAGCGAGGCTCAGTGAACACTGAAGCTTTCTTT
CASSYERGSVNTEAFF
>TRBV19|NA|17|NA|TRBJ1-1
TGTGCCAGTAGTATCCGAAGGGCAGGGTTCCCGAACACTGAAGCTTTCTTT
CASSIRRAGFPNTEAFF
>TRBV28|NA|12|TRBD2|TRBJ2-7
TGTGCCAGCAGTTTAGGAGCGGGAGAGGGGTACTTC
CASSLGAGEGYF
>TRBV7-9|few|14|NA|TRBJ2-7
TGTGCCAGCAGCACCCCGCAGGACTCCTACGAGCAGTACTTC
CASSTPQDSYEQYF
>TRBV6-5|few|14|NA|TRBJ2-7
TGTGCCAGCAGCGGGACTCAAGTTTCCTACGAGCAGTACTTC
CASSGTQVSYEQYF
>TRBV6-5|NA|13|NA|TRBJ1-2
TGTGCCAGCAGTCCAGGACATTGGCAAGGCTACACCTTC
CASSPGHWQGYTF
>TRBV5-1|once|18|NA|TRBJ1-4
TGCGCCAGCAGCTTGGCCGGGCAGGGGACGGCAACTAATGAAAAACTGTTTTTT
CASSLAGQGTATNEKLFF
>TRBV20-1|NA|11|NA|TRBJ1-2
TGCAGTGTCGAGATCGCCTATGGCTACACCTTC
CSVEIAYGYTF
>TRBV4-1|NA|14|NA|TRBJ2-7
TGCGCCAGCAGCCAAGGTATTAGCGGCTACGAGCAGTACTTC
CASSQGISGYEQYF
>TRBV5-6|NA|19|NA|TRBJ2-2
TGTGCCAGCAGCCCATCCTGGGGGCTGCCGGGCCTCAGTCCCGGGGAGCTGTTTTTT
CASSPSWGLPGLSPGELFF
>TRBV5-4|NA|12|NA|TRBJ1-3
TGTGCCAGCAGGGGGAGCGGAAACACCATATATTTT
CASRGSGNTIYF
>TRBV19|NA|14|NA|TRBJ2-7
TGTGCCAGTAGTATAGGGCATCTCTCCTACGAGCAGTACTTC
CASSIGHLSYEQYF
>TRBV6-1|once|14|NA|TRBJ2-3
TGTGCCAGCAAAGCGGGCAGGTCCACAGATACGCAGTATTTT
CASKAGRSTDTQYF
>TRBV7-9|NA|15|TRBD1|TRBJ2-3
TGTTCCAGCAGCTTAGGACAGGGGACCACAGATACGCAGTATTTT
CSSSLGQGTTDTQYF
>TRBV19|NA|13|NA|TRBJ2-5
TGTGCCAGTAGTATATGGCAGAAAGAGACCCAGTACTTC
CASSIWQKETQYF
>TRBV4-1|NA|14|NA|TRBJ2-1
TGCGCCTGCAGCCAACCGTCTTCCTACAATGAGCAGTTCTTC
CACSQPSSYNEQFF
>TRBV11-1|few|16|TRBD2|TRBJ2-1
TGTGCCAGCAGCCGGACTAGCGGGGGGCCTACCGATGAGCAGTTCTTC
CASSRTSGGPTDEQFF
>TRBV5-5|NA|11|NA|TRBJ1-2
TGTGCCAGCAGCTTGTCTAGGGGTTACACCTTC
CASSLSRGYTF
>TRBV5-6|NA|15|TRBD2|TRBJ2-1
TGTGCCAGCAGCTTGGTTAGCGGGTACCACAATGAGCAGTTCTTC
CASSLVSGYHNEQFF
>TRBV19|NA|17|NA|TRBJ1-2
TGTGCCAGCACAGGGAACCTAGAGGCCCGCCAGGGGTATGGCTACACCTTC
CASTGNLEARQGYGYTF
>TRBV9|NA|15|TRBD2|TRBJ2-1
TGTGCCAGCAGCGTTGCGGGAGGGCCTTCCAATGAGCAGTTCTTC
CASSVAGGPSNEQFF
>TRBV9|NA|15|NA|TRBJ2-1
TGTGCCAGCAGCGTAGAACAGAGCTCCTACAATGAGCAGTTCTTC
CASSVEQSSYNEQFF
>TRBV13|NA|13|NA|TRBJ1-1
TGTGCCAGCAGGTCAAGCGGCCGAATGGAAGCTTTCTTT
CASRSSGRMEAFF
>TRBV7-9|NA|16|TRBD1|TRBJ2-7
TGTGCCAGCAGCTCACTGGAGGGACAGGGAAGCTACGAGCAGTACTTC
CASSSLEGQGSYEQYF
>TRBV29-1|NA|14|TRBD1|TRBJ2-7
TGCAGCGTTGGTAAAGCAGGGGGCCCCTACGAGCAGTACTTC
CSVGKAGGPYEQYF
>TRBV6-6|NA|13|TRBD2|TRBJ2-1
TGTGCCAGCGGCGGGGGACCCTACAATGAGCAGTTCTTC
CASGGGPYNEQFF
>TRBV19|NA|15|TRBD1|TRBJ2-7
TGTGCCAGTAGTATGTACAGGGGGAATTCCTACGAGCAGTACTTC
CASSMYRGNSYEQYF
>TRBV5-3|few|14|TRBD2|TRBJ2-5
TGTGCCAGAAGCTTGACTAGCGGAGAAGAGACCCAGTACTTC
CARSLTSGEETQYF
>TRBV29-1|NA|12|NA|TRBJ2-2
TGCAGCGGACATTCGAACACCGGGGAGCTGTTTTTT
CSGHSNTGELFF
>TRBV19|NA|14|TRBD1|TRBJ2-3
TGTGCCAGTAGTCTCCGGACAGGGGGAGATACGCAGTATTTT
CASSLRTGGDTQYF
>TRBV27|few|14|TRBD2|TRBJ2-7
TGTGCCAGCAGCGATTACGGGGGGGCCGACGAGCAGTACTTC
CASSDYGGADEQYF